The 27 T cell receptor beta chains given below trace back to one sample, sequenced in a study of T-cell reconstitution after alpha-beta-depleted transplantation in children. Preparing the TCRbeta library involved the use of unique molecular identifiers. TCRdb called the PCR reads again in MiXCR, with one record for every CDR3 protein. The sample carries more than 100,000 distinct CDR3 sequences, roughly 23% recorded once. The sample in question was PBMCs, mostly from graft donor cells, obtained 180 days after TCRalphabeta/CD19-depleted stem cell transplant. Receptors were obtained from a male patient aged 2 to 10 who had a stem cell transplant for chronic granulomatous disease, so the T cells may come from the graft donor.

J is TRBJ2-1 and V is TRBV28; D uncertain. V was pared by 6 bases and J by 9 bases, with 9 bases between. This CDR3 comprises 11 residues. Germline V gene data show CDR1 as MDHEN and CDR2 as SYDVKM. This chain's CDR3 is CASSLRREQFF. For the CDR3, the DNA is TGTGCCAGCAGCCTCAGACGTGAGCAGTTCTTC.

This clonotype has ten or more counts. This rearrangement joins TRBV29-1 to TRBJ1-5, with 7 positions matching TRBD1. Trimming removed 6 bases from V and 4 bases from J; junction bases left unmatched: 3. Germline lookup yields CDR1 SQVTM and CDR2 ANQGSEA. This CDR3 has 12 residues. CDR3 nucleotide sequence: TGCAGCGTCGGGGGACAGAATCAGCCCCAGCATTTT. It translates to CSVGGQNQPQHF.

The chain joins TRBV7-9 to TRBJ2-7; D possibly corresponds to TRBD1 (5 bases). V was cut by 2 bases and J by 5 bases, with 13 bases left in between. The germline V gene encodes CDR1 SEHNR and CDR2 FQNEAQ (reference sequence). This CDR3 has 14 residues. The CDR3 region is CASSLIAQVDEQYF. The CDR3 DNA sequence: TGTGCCAGCAGCTTAATTGCACAGGTCGACGAGCAGTACTTC.

In its sample, this clonotype was seen a few times. V gene TRBV5-5 combines with J gene TRBJ2-7; D call uncertain. The germline CDR1 and CDR2 sequences are SGHKS and YYEKEE (reference sequence). The CDR3 is 12 amino acids. Trimming shortened V by 4 bases and J by 2 bases, and 7 bases separated the two germline ends. The CDR3 DNA follows: TGTGCCAGCAGCACAACAACCTACGAGCAGTACTTC. Translated: CASSTTTYEQYF.

The rearrangement joins TRBV15 to TRBJ2-1; 13 nucleotides agree with TRBD2. The germline V gene has CDR1 LNHNV and CDR2 YYDKDF (reference sequence). This CDR3 contains 16 residues. V dropped 5 bases and J dropped 10; count of bases not matched to a gene: 11. The CDR3 DNA sequence: TGTGCCACCAGCGCCCAACTTGGACTAGCGGGAGAGGAGCAGTTCTTC. This codes for CATSAQLGLAGEEQFF. The full variable domain, its missing parts supplied by reference TRBV15 and TRBJ2-1, is DAMVIQNPRYQVTQFGKPVTLSCSQTLNHNVMYWYQQKSSQAPKLLFHYYDKDFNNEADTPDNFQSRRPNTSFCFLDIRSPGLGDTAMYLCATSAQLGLAGEEQFFGPGTRLTVL.

This clonotype showed up many times. The rearrangement links TRBV29-1 to TRBJ2-1; D is ambiguous. The germline V and J ends were trimmed by 0 bases and 8 bases, with 23 bases remaining between them. The germline CDR1 and CDR2 sequences are SQVTM and ANQGSEA. CDR3 size: 17 residues. CDR3 amino acids: CSVEEEWQFHLRDEQFF. As DNA, the CDR3 is TGCAGCGTTGAAGAAGAGTGGCAGTTCCACCTACGGGATGAGCAGTTCTTC.

This clonotype was counted between two and nine times. The chain links TRBV5-1 to TRBJ2-7, with TRBD2 as a possible D gene (5 bases). This CDR3 contains 13 residues. Trimming cost V 4 bases and J 3 bases, with 11 bases left between them. Germline CDR1 and CDR2: SGHRS and YFSETQ. The CDR3 loop is CASSHTGNYEQYF. In nucleotides, the CDR3 is TGCGCCAGCAGCCACACCGGGAACTACGAGCAGTACTTC.

This clonotype was picked up many times. This rearrangement joins TRBV20-1 to TRBJ2-3, with D uncertain. The V gene lost 4 bases and the J gene lost 5 bases, with 4 bases spanning the gap. Germline CDR1 reads DFQATT; CDR2 reads SNEGSKA (reference sequence). The CDR3 covers 10 residues. In DNA form, the CDR3 reads TGCAGTGCTACGTTAGATACGCAGTATTTT. Translating it yields CSATLDTQYF.

About this clonotype: One base away lies a much larger clone, so this may be a sequencing read error. The rearrangement links TRBV20-1 to TRBJ1-2, with 7 bases fitting TRBD1. CDR1 and CDR2 from the germline V gene are DFQATT and SNEGSKA (reference sequence). CDR3 size: 12 residues. CDR3 nucleotide sequence: TGCAGCGCACGGACAGGACAGGATGGCTACACCTTC. Residues: CSARTGQDGYTF.

This clonotype was detected many times. The V call is TRBV29-1, the J call TRBJ2-7; a possible D gene is TRBD2 (7 bases). V lost 6 bases and J 0 bases, leaving 15 bases between the germline ends. The CDR3 covers 14 residues. The V gene's germline CDR1 is SQVTM and CDR2 ANQGSEA. The CDR3 DNA is TGCAGCGTCTGGGGGGGCGACATCTCCTACGAGCAGTACTTC. Residues: CSVWGGDISYEQYF.

The V call is TRBV15, the J call TRBJ2-2, with 10 bases identical to TRBD2. This CDR3 comprises 16 residues. The germline V gene encodes CDR1 LNHNV and CDR2 YYDKDF (reference sequence). J was trimmed by 7 bases and V by 1 base; bases with no gene match: 6. CDR3 sequence: CATSRASGSIGGELFF. CDR3 in DNA: TGTGCCACCAGCAGAGCTAGCGGGAGTATTGGCGGGGAGCTGTTTTTT.

V and J are TRBV27 and TRBJ2-3; a possible D gene is TRBD2 (5 bases). V lost 5 bases and J lost 4, with 19 bases in between. The CDR3 extends over 16 amino acids. Germline V gene sequence: CDR1 MNHEY, CDR2 SMNVEV (reference sequence). CDR3 sequence reads: CASSPGWLARSDTQYF. The CDR3 coding sequence is TGTGCCAGCAGTCCAGGCTGGCTAGCAAGGTCAGATACGCAGTATTTT.

This clonotype was counted at least ten times. V usage is TRBV20-1 and J usage is TRBJ2-5; TRBD1 or TRBD2 may be the D gene (5 bases each). Between the trimmed V and J ends, which lost 6 bases and 4 bases, there was a span of 12 bases. Germline V gene sequence: CDR1 DFQATT, CDR2 SNEGSKA (reference sequence). The CDR3 extends over 12 amino acids. The CDR3 sequence: CSAQVGVETQYF. The CDR3, as DNA: TGCAGTGCACAAGTGGGGGTAGAGACCCAGTACTTC.

The table lists this clonotype with many counts. V is TRBV28 and J is TRBJ2-1, with 8 positions matching TRBD1. V shed 9 bases and J 6 bases; nucleotides not matched to a gene: 13. The CDR3 spans 15 residues. Per the germline V gene, CDR1 is MDHEN and CDR2 is SYDVKM. The CDR3 DNA is TGTGCCAGAGGGCCGGGTCAGGGGGCTTGCAATGAGCAGTTCTTC. The encoded protein is CARGPGQGACNEQFF.

The genes are TRBV20-1 and TRBJ2-1; no reliable D call. CDR1 is DFQATT and CDR2 is SNEGSKA in the germline V gene (reference sequence). Deletions cut 5 bases from V and 5 bases from J, with 16 bases between. CDR3 size: 14 residues. CDR3 protein: CSAYLPPNNNEQFF. CDR3 DNA sequence: TGCAGTGCTTATCTGCCACCTAACAACAATGAGCAGTTCTTC.

This clonotype appeared a few times. This chain uses TRBV12-3 or TRBV12-4 with TRBJ2-1, with TRBD2 identical over 9 bases. The ends lost 1 base at V and 4 bases at J; junction bases unmatched: 8. There are 17 residues in the CDR3. The CDR3 sequence: CASSLVLRAGGYNEQFF. The CDR3 region has the DNA TGTGCCAGCAGTTTAGTCCTTAGGGCGGGAGGGTACAATGAGCAGTTCTTC.

The chain recombines TRBV11-2 with TRBJ1-1, with D maybe TRBD1 (5 bases). Trimming left V 5 bases short and J 6 bases short, with 10 bases between. Germline CDR1 reads SGHAT; CDR2 reads FQNNGV. The CDR3 length is 12 residues. The CDR3 coding sequence is TGTGCCAGCAGCGGGCTGGGACCTGAAGCTTTCTTT. Residues: CASSGLGPEAFF.

J is TRBJ2-5 and V is TRBV9, with 7 bases lining up with TRBD1. The CDR3 is made up of 14 amino acids. Unmatched junction bases numbered 2, after V lost 2 bases and J lost 1 base. Germline CDR1 is SGDLS and CDR2 is YYNGEE. CDR3 region: CASSVGQPQETQYF. Written as DNA, the CDR3 is TGTGCCAGCAGCGTGGGACAGCCCCAAGAGACCCAGTACTTC.

This clonotype has a count of ten or more. CDR3 sequence (DNA): TGTGCCAGCAGCTTGGAGGGTTTGCAGCCCCAGCATTTT. Amino acid sequence: CASSLEGLQPQHF. The V gene is TRBV5-5, the J gene TRBJ1-5; no clear D. CDR1 is SGHKS and CDR2 is YYEKEE in the germline V gene (reference sequence). Trimming shortened V by 0 bases and J by 7 bases, and 8 bases separated the two germline ends. The CDR3 length is 13 residues. The variable domain in full, with the rest retrieved from reference TRBV5-5 and TRBJ1-5, is DAGVTQSPTHLIKTRGQQVTLRCSPISGHKSVSWYQQVLGQGPQFIFQYYEKEERGRGNFPDRFSARQFPNYSSELNVNALLLGDSALYLCASSLEGLQPQHFGDGTRLSIL.

The rearrangement joins TRBV9 to TRBJ2-7, with 10 nucleotides matching TRBD1. From germline, CDR1 is SGDLS and CDR2 YYNGEE. CDR3 length: 14 residues. Germline trimming cut 0 bases from V and 6 bases from J; bases unmatched to any gene: 3. The CDR3 DNA is TGTGCCAGCAGCGTAGTAGGACAGGGGGGCGAGCAGTACTTC. Its protein is CASSVVGQGGEQYF.

The table lists this clonotype with many counts. V usage is TRBV12-3 or TRBV12-4 and J usage is TRBJ1-6; perhaps TRBD1 as D (6 bases). The CDR3 consists of 15 residues. The ends were cut back, 7 bases at V and 3 bases at J, with 13 bases in the middle. CDR3 sequence: CASKPGVSYNSPLHF. The CDR3 nucleotides are TGTGCCAGCAAGCCAGGGGTGAGCTATAATTCACCCCTCCACTTT.

This clonotype appeared many times. The chain links TRBV29-1 to TRBJ2-2; a weak D match, TRBD2 (7 bases). V was clipped by 0 bases and J by 2 bases, with 10 bases between them. Germline V lookup: CDR1 SQVTM, CDR2 ANQGSEA. This CDR3 has 15 residues. The CDR3 DNA is TGCAGCGTTGAAGACGGGGGGCGAAACACCGGGGAGCTGTTTTTT. It is translated as CSVEDGGRNTGELFF.

The sample holds a few counts of this clonotype. The chain recombines TRBV7-6 with TRBJ2-7, with D perhaps given as TRBD1 or TRBD2 (5 bases each). Germline CDR1 reads SGHVS; CDR2 reads FNYEAQ. This CDR3 has 14 amino acids. Deletions cut 3 bases from V and 5 bases from J, with 14 bases between. In nucleotides, the CDR3 is TGTGCCAGCAGCTTTCCAGGGAGTCCCCACGAGCAGTACTTC. The encoded protein is CASSFPGSPHEQYF.

This clonotype was seen ten or more times. The chain has TRBV20-1 and TRBJ1-6; 7 bases match TRBD1. Trimming removed 1 base from V and 5 bases from J; junction bases left unmatched: 17. CDR1 DFQATT and CDR2 SNEGSKA come from the germline V gene (reference sequence). This CDR3 is built from 19 residues. The CDR3 region has the DNA TGCAGTGCTAGAGCCCTCTTCTTAGGCCGACAGGGTGATAATTCACCCCTCCACTTT. Amino acids: CSARALFLGRQGDNSPLHF.

This clonotype was detected ten times or more. V and J are TRBV12-3 or TRBV12-4 and TRBJ2-5, with D perhaps being TRBD1 or TRBD2 (6 bases each). V lost 6 bases and J lost 6, with 14 bases in between. This CDR3 has 13 amino acids. CDR3 residues: CASSTGGLKTQYF. The CDR3 DNA reads as TGTGCCAGCAGCACCGGGGGCTTGAAGACCCAGTACTTC.

The chain links TRBV6-1 to TRBJ2-7; tentatively, D is TRBD2 (5 bases). This CDR3 has 14 amino acids. V was trimmed by 6 bases and J by 0 bases, leaving 12 bases between them. The germline gives CDR1 MNHNS, CDR2 SASEGT. The CDR3 region has the DNA TGTGCCAGCAGCCCACGGGATACCTCCTACGAGCAGTACTTC. Its protein is CASSPRDTSYEQYF.

There are many counts of this clonotype. The chain recombines TRBV5-1 with TRBJ2-2; 10 bases line up with TRBD2. V lost 4 bases to trimming and J lost 3 bases; unmatched junction nucleotides: 6. The germline CDR1 and CDR2 sequences are SGHRS and YFSETQ. The CDR3 is 16 residues long. CDR3 amino acids: CASSAGLARDTGELFF. As DNA, the CDR3 is TGCGCCAGCAGCGCGGGACTAGCGAGAGACACCGGGGAGCTGTTTTTT.